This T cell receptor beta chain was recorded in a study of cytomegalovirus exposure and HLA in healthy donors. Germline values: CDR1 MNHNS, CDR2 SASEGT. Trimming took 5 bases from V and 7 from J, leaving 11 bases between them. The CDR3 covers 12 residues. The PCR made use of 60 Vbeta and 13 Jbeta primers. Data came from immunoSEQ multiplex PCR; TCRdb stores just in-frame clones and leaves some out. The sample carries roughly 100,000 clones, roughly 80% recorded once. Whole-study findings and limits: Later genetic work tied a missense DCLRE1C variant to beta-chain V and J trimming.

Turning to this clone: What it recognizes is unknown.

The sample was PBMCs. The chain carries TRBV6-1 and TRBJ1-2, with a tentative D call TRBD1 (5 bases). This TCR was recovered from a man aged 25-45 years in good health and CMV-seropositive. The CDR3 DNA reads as TGTGCCAGCAGTTCGACAGCCAGTGGCTACACCTTC. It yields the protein CASSSTASGYTF.